One sample yielded the 17 T cell receptor beta chains listed below, sequenced in a study of T cells after yellow fever vaccination (dated by TCRdb to between 2019 and 2020). Receptor libraries were prepared by 5' RACE. This sample was sequenced with an Illumina HiSeq 2500. The public reads were quality trimmed at Q25 with fastp and then assembled into clones with MiXCR by TCRdb, keeping productive beta chains. Rows merge per CDR3 protein into single entries with the most common DNA and genes. This sample holds about 130,000 distinct CDR3 sequences; 6.5% to 8% were observed only once. Around 2.7% of the sample belongs to the ten largest clones. The treatment or condition label, read with the paper, signifies: live attenuated yellow fever vaccine strain. The material sequenced was CD4+ T cells sorted from PBMCs, taken more than 8 days after the first yellow fever vaccination. These receptors were taken from a man between 18 and 29 years old who received the YFV17D yellow fever vaccine.

In this sample, this clonotype turned up many times. The chain has TRBV9 and TRBJ2-1; no reliable D call. In germline, CDR1 is SGDLS, CDR2 YYNGEE. The CDR3 has 16 amino acids. V shed 0 bases and J shed 3 bases, with 13 bases lying between them. CDR3 amino acids: CASSVAGIRGYNEQFF. In DNA, the CDR3 is TGTGCCAGCAGCGTAGCTGGGATTCGCGGCTACAATGAGCAGTTCTTC.

This clonotype occurred many times. The V gene is TRBV6-2 or TRBV6-3, the J gene TRBJ2-7, with 7 bases that match TRBD1. With V trimmed by 6 bases and J by 3 bases, 11 bases remained unmatched. Looked up from germline, CDR1 is MNHEY and CDR2 is SVGEGT. The CDR3 spans 15 residues. DNA of the CDR3: TGTGCCAGCAGAAACCCGACAGGGAGTCTCTACGAGCAGTACTTC. Its translation is CASRNPTGSLYEQYF.

V is TRBV2 and J is TRBJ1-2; 8 bases fit TRBD1. Germline CDR1 reads SNHLY; CDR2 reads FYNNEI. V lost 5 bases to trimming and J lost 8 bases; unmatched junction nucleotides: 7. This CDR3 contains 13 residues. The CDR3, as DNA: TGTGCCAGCAGTTATGACAGGGGAGGAGGCTACACCTTC. It translates to CASSYDRGGGYTF.

This clonotype was seen many times. The chain uses TRBV5-4 and TRBJ2-5; TRBD2 matches 11 bases. Per the germline V gene, CDR1 is SGHNT and CDR2 is YYREEE (reference sequence). V lost 3 bases, J lost 2 bases, and 9 bases stayed unmatched. The CDR3 has 17 amino acids. The CDR3 region has the DNA TGTGCCAGCAGCTCCCCTAGCGGGGGGACTCTACAAGAGACCCAGTACTTC. Its protein is CASSSPSGGTLQETQYF.

This clonotype occurred many times. The V call is TRBV4-3, the J call TRBJ1-2; a weak D match, TRBD1 (6 bases). CDR3 length: 15 amino acids. The germline CDR1 and CDR2 sequences are LGHNA and YSLEER. Trimming removed 0 bases from V and 7 bases from J, with 15 bases in between. The CDR3 DNA reads as TGCGCCAGCAGCCAAGAATCGGCGGGAGGGGGTGGCTACACCTTC. This gives the protein CASSQESAGGGGYTF.

The table lists this clonotype with many counts. V gene TRBV19 combines with J gene TRBJ2-3; tentative D call: TRBD1 (6 bases). V shed 5 bases and J shed 6 bases, with 15 bases lying between them. Germline loops: CDR1 LNHDA, CDR2 SQIVND (reference sequence). This CDR3 region has 14 residues. This CDR3 is CASSYGTPVDTQYF. CDR3 bases: TGTGCCAGTAGTTACGGGACACCTGTGGATACGCAGTATTTT.

On this clonotype itself: One base away lies a much larger clone, so this may be a sequencing read error. V gene TRBV2 combines with J gene TRBJ1-1; 7 bases line up with TRBD1. Germline V gene sequence: CDR1 SNHLY, CDR2 FYNNEI. Trimming removed 10 bases from V and 1 base from J; junction bases left unmatched: 6. The CDR3 extends over 13 amino acids. The CDR3 nucleotides are TGTGCCATCCGAAACAGGGGGAACACTGAAGCTTTCTTT. Translating it yields CAIRNRGNTEAFF.

This clonotype occurred many times. V usage is TRBV3-1 and J usage is TRBJ1-2; D not certain. V lost 7 bases, J lost 2 bases, and 11 bases lay in between. The CDR3 has 13 amino acids. Germline V gene data show CDR1 as LGHDT and CDR2 as YNNKEL (reference sequence). CDR3 coding DNA: TGTGCCAGCACCGGAACGGGAAACTATGGCTACACCTTC. Encoded protein: CASTGTGNYGYTF.

This clonotype appeared many times. V and J are TRBV7-2 and TRBJ2-7; D is unresolved. Trimming stripped 5 bases from V and 0 bases from J, with 11 bases between. Per germline, CDR1 SGHTA and CDR2 FQGNSA. This CDR3 has 14 amino acids. The DNA of the CDR3 is TGTGCCAGCAGCCCGGCAGGAAGCTCCTACGAGCAGTACTTC. Protein sequence: CASSPAGSSYEQYF.

As for this clonotype: Compared with germline, one end of the junction differs, possibly owing to a read error. V usage is TRBV5-1 and J usage is TRBJ2-2; D is ambiguous. The germline gives CDR1 SGHRS, CDR2 YFSETQ. CDR3 length equals 14 residues. The CDR3 sequence: CASSLGRNIGELFF. CDR3 sequence (DNA): TGCGCCAGCAGCTTGGGTCGGAACATCGGGGAGCTGTTTTTT.

This clonotype appeared many times. This sequence joins TRBV10-2 and TRBJ1-2, with D maybe TRBD1 (6 bases). Germline values: CDR1 WSHSY, CDR2 SAAADI. V dropped 6 bases and J dropped 1 base, with 9 bases sitting between them. The CDR3 runs to 13 residues. The CDR3 here is CASRGGGNYGYTF. The CDR3 DNA reads as TGCGCCAGCAGGGGGGGCGGTAACTATGGCTACACCTTC.

This clonotype was detected ten times or more. The V and J genes are TRBV7-2 and TRBJ1-2; the D gene is possibly TRBD1 (6 bases). CDR1 and CDR2 (germline): SGHTA, FQGNSA. This CDR3 has 14 residues. Trimming took 0 bases from V and 7 from J, leaving 12 bases between them. The CDR3 nucleotides are TGTGCCAGCAGCTTAGCGCCAGGGGCCGTTGGCTACACCTTC. Its protein product is CASSLAPGAVGYTF. The full variable domain, completed using reference TRBV7-2 and TRBJ1-2, is GAGVSQSPSNKVTEKGKDVELRCDPISGHTALYWYRQSLGQGLEFLIYFQGNSAPDKSGLPSDRFSAERTGGSVSTLTIQRTQQEDSAVYLCASSLAPGAVGYTFGSGTRLTVV.

This clonotype appeared many times. The chain employs TRBV20-1 and TRBJ2-7; D uncertain. This CDR3 has 14 residues. Germline CDR1 DFQATT, CDR2 SNEGSKA (reference sequence). The V and J ends lost 0 bases and 1 base respectively, with 10 bases between them. The CDR3 loop is CSARDFRLSYEQYF. Here the CDR3 DNA reads TGCAGTGCTAGAGATTTTAGACTTTCCTACGAGCAGTACTTC.

This clonotype came up many times. In nucleotides, the CDR3 is TGTGCCAGCAGGTTTTCGAGCGTTGAGGCAGATACGCAGTATTTT. This sequence encodes CASRFSSVEADTQYF. This sequence joins TRBV6-5 and TRBJ2-3, with D unresolved. Germline CDR1 and CDR2: MNHEY and SVGAGI. Trimming cost V 6 bases and J 4 bases, with 17 bases left between them. The CDR3 has 15 amino acids.

This clonotype was seen more than once but under ten times. The chain employs TRBV5-1 and TRBJ2-7; TRBD1 matches 9 bases. Germline CDR1 reads SGHRS; CDR2 reads YFSETQ. The CDR3 is made up of 16 amino acids. The V segment lost 3 bases and the J segment 3 bases; nucleotides outside the gene matches: 10. DNA for the CDR3: TGCGCCAGCAGCTCGGGACAGGGACGGACCAACTACGAGCAGTACTTC. Amino acids: CASSSGQGRTNYEQYF. Filled out from reference TRBV5-1 and TRBJ2-7, the complete variable domain reads KAGVTQTPRYLIKTRGQQVTLSCSPISGHRSVSWYQQTPGQGLQFLFEYFSETQRNKGNFPGRFSGRQFSNSRSEMNVSTLELGDSALYLCASSSGQGRTNYEQYFGPGTRLTVT.

Regarding this clonotype: A much larger clone is a single base away; this may be a read error. The chain links TRBV12-3 or TRBV12-4 to TRBJ1-5, with D unresolved. The CDR3 runs 15 residues. The CDR3 DNA reads as TGTGCCAGCAGTCCTGGACGAGGGAGCAGTCAGCCCCAGCATTTT. It yields the protein CASSPGRGSSQPQHF.

This clonotype has at least ten counts. The rearrangement links TRBV25-1 to TRBJ2-7; no definite D call. Germline CDR1 reads MGHDK; CDR2 reads SYGVNS. The CDR3 extends over 10 amino acids. V was clipped by 6 bases and J by 3 bases, with 3 bases between them. The CDR3 nucleotides are TGTGCCAGCAGCCACTACGAGCAGTACGTC. Translation gives CASSHYEQYV.